This section outlines one TCR beta chain sequence together with its context. Antigen specificity is unknown. This sample stems from a study of shared clonotypes between healthy human individuals. Notes on the study in general: Incompleteness in sorted-subset sequencing, despite large depth, was shown by rarefaction.

The V end lost 5 bases, the J end lost 3 bases, and 20 bases lay between the germline ends. CDR3 length: 16 residues. The V gene's germline CDR1 is SNHLY and CDR2 FYNNEI. It was CD45RO-negative cells, positively selected for CCR7, that made up naive CD8 cells, with terminally differentiated effector memory CD45RA+ cells excluded. At a deep level, the assay was run. Each PCR replicate from the sorted subsets contained about 200 ng DNA, which is about 30,000 T cell genomes. Sequenced by immunoSEQ multiplex PCR; TCRdb stores in-frame clones only, minus some. The table includes around 560,000 clones, 85% to 95% detected once.

Sequences were obtained from naive CD8+ T cells sorted from blood. J is TRBJ2-7 and V is TRBV2, with a weak D call TRBD1 (6 bases). This sequence was found in a woman aged 25-40 years in good health. Here the CDR3 DNA reads TGTGCCAGCAGTCCGCGCTCTTGGGACAACAACTACGAGCAGTACTTC. Protein sequence: CASSPRSWDNNYEQYF.